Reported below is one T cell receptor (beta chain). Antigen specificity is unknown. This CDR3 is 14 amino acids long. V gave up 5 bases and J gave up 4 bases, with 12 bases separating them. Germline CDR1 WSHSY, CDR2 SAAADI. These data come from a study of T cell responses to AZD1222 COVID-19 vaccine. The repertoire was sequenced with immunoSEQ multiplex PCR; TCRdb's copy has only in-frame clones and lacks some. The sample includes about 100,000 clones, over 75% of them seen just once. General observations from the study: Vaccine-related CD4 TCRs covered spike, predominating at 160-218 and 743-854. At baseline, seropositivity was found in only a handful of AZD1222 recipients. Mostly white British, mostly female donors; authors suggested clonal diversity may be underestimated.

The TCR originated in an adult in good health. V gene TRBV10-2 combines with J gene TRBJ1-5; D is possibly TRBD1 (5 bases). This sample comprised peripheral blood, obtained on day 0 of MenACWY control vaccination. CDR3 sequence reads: CASSPGTPNQPQHF. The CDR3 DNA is TGCGCCAGCAGTCCGGGGACCCCTAATCAGCCCCAGCATTTT.